This T cell receptor beta chain is from a study of CD8 T cells in ankylosing spondylitis. Overall study results and limits: Relatively rare in peripheral blood, disease-linked clones were also CD8+. A TCR beta motif of under 10 highly homologous variants seemed to mark ankylosing spondylitis blood.

There are a few counts of this clonotype. Its antigen is still unknown. It was by quantitative 5'-RACE with molecular barcodes that TCR beta libraries were made. TCRdb reprocessed the 5' RACE reads with MiXCR, giving one entry per CDR3 protein. This sample carries hundreds of thousands of distinct CDR3 sequences, 12% of them seen once, and the ten largest clones take just over 0.5%. CDR1 is SQVTM and CDR2 is ANQGSEA in the germline V gene. This CDR3 has 12 amino acids. The germline V and J ends were trimmed by 4 bases and 4 bases, with 10 bases remaining between them. The receptor was derived from a male donor with ankylosing spondylitis. Source material: blood, either unsorted or a sorted T cell fraction (not recorded which). The gene calls are TRBV29-1 and TRBJ1-2; D unclear. CDR3 sequence: CSVGAYGYGYTF. The CDR3, as DNA: TGCAGCGTTGGGGCTTACGGCTATGGCTACACCTTC.